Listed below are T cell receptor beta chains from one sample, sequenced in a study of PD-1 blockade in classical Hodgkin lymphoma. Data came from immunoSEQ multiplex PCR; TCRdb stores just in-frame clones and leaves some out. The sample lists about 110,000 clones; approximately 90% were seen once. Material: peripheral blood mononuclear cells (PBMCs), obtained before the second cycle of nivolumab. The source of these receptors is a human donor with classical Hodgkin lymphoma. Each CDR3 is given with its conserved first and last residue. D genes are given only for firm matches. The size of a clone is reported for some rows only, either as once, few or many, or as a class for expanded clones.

cdr3_aa: CASSPGLPGAPQHF; cdr3_nt: TGCGCCAGCAGCCCTGGTCTTCCCGGGGCGCCCCAGCATTTT; j_call: TRBJ1-5; clone_size: NA; v_call: TRBV5-1; d_call: NA
cdr3_aa: CASTKKGGPDYGYTF; cdr3_nt: TGTGCCAGTACCAAAAAAGGGGGTCCGGACTATGGCTACACCTTC; j_call: TRBJ1-2; clone_size: NA; v_call: TRBV19; d_call: NA
cdr3_aa: CASSALGTGNYGYTF; cdr3_nt: TGTGCCAGCAGCGCACTCGGGACAGGGAACTATGGCTACACCTTC; j_call: TRBJ1-2; clone_size: NA; v_call: TRBV9; d_call: TRBD1
cdr3_aa: CASSEMAGRWVDTEAFF; cdr3_nt: TGTGCCAGCAGTGAAATGGCAGGGAGGTGGGTTGACACTGAAGCTTTCTTT; j_call: TRBJ1-1; clone_size: NA; v_call: TRBV2; d_call: NA
cdr3_aa: CASNPDWSGDEQYF; cdr3_nt: TGTGCCAGCAATCCAGATTGGAGCGGAGACGAGCAGTACTTC; j_call: TRBJ2-7; clone_size: NA; v_call: TRBV2; d_call: NA
cdr3_aa: CASSQVGLAGVRSTDTQYF; cdr3_nt: TGTGCCAGCAGCCAAGTGGGACTAGCGGGAGTAAGAAGCACAGATACGCAGTATTTT; j_call: TRBJ2-3; clone_size: NA; v_call: TRBV14; d_call: TRBD2
cdr3_aa: CASSPLAGSYEQYF; cdr3_nt: TGTGCCAGCTCACCACTGGCAGGGTCCTACGAGCAGTACTTC; j_call: TRBJ2-7; clone_size: NA; v_call: TRBV18; d_call: NA
cdr3_aa: CATSRGLAGGTSSYNEQFF; cdr3_nt: TGTGCCACCAGCCGGGGACTAGCGGGAGGGACGAGCTCCTACAATGAGCAGTTCTTC; j_call: TRBJ2-1; clone_size: NA; v_call: TRBV15; d_call: TRBD2
cdr3_aa: CASSEGYNEQFF; cdr3_nt: TGTGCCAGCAGTGAGGGCTACAATGAGCAGTTCTTC; j_call: TRBJ2-1; clone_size: NA; v_call: TRBV6-1; d_call: NA
cdr3_aa: CASSDQAGVYNEQFF; cdr3_nt: TGTGCCAGCAGTGACCAAGCGGGAGTGTACAATGAGCAGTTCTTC; j_call: TRBJ2-1; clone_size: NA; v_call: TRBV6-4; d_call: TRBD2
cdr3_aa: CASRTGTGAKNIQYF; cdr3_nt: TGTGCCAGCAGAACCGGGACAGGGGCCAAAAACATTCAGTACTTC; j_call: TRBJ2-4; clone_size: NA; v_call: TRBV28; d_call: TRBD1
cdr3_aa: CASSLPEQAYNEQFF; cdr3_nt: TGTGCCAGCAGCTTGCCCGAGCAAGCCTACAATGAGCAGTTCTTC; j_call: TRBJ2-1; clone_size: NA; v_call: TRBV5-4; d_call: NA
cdr3_aa: CASSYVRETEAFF; cdr3_nt: TGTGCCAGCAGTTACGTTCGAGAAACTGAAGCTTTCTTT; j_call: TRBJ1-1; clone_size: NA; v_call: TRBV6-6; d_call: NA
cdr3_aa: CASRGMTGSFSNQPQHF; cdr3_nt: TGTGCCAGCAGAGGGATGACAGGGAGCTTTAGCAATCAGCCCCAGCATTTT; j_call: TRBJ1-5; clone_size: NA; v_call: TRBV28; d_call: TRBD1
cdr3_aa: CASSLAAPPTYEQYF; cdr3_nt: TGTGCCAGCAGTCTCGCGGCCCCCCCGACCTACGAGCAGTACTTC; j_call: TRBJ2-7; clone_size: NA; v_call: TRBV6-5; d_call: NA
cdr3_aa: CASSVGPGESDEQYF; cdr3_nt: TGTGCCAGCAGCGTAGGTCCCGGGGAGTCGGACGAGCAGTACTTC; j_call: TRBJ2-7; clone_size: NA; v_call: TRBV9; d_call: NA
cdr3_aa: CASSQDRGDNEQFF; cdr3_nt: TGTGCCAGCAGCCAAGATCGGGGAGACAATGAGCAGTTCTTC; j_call: TRBJ2-1; clone_size: few; v_call: TRBV4-2; d_call: NA
cdr3_aa: CASSPREMDGYTF; cdr3_nt: TGTGCCAGCTCACCCAGGGAAATGGATGGCTACACCTTC; j_call: TRBJ1-2; clone_size: NA; v_call: TRBV7-9; d_call: NA
cdr3_aa: CASSLWDTTLDTQYF; cdr3_nt: TGTGCCAGCAGTTTATGGGACACTACGTTAGATACGCAGTATTTT; j_call: TRBJ2-3; clone_size: NA; v_call: TRBV27; d_call: NA
cdr3_aa: CAWSAQGNQPQHF; cdr3_nt: TGTGCCTGGAGTGCACAGGGGAATCAGCCCCAGCATTTT; j_call: TRBJ1-5; clone_size: NA; v_call: TRBV30; d_call: TRBD1
cdr3_aa: CASSDLRPGGEQFF; cdr3_nt: TGTGCCAGCAGTGATCTGCGGCCGGGCGGTGAGCAGTTCTTC; j_call: TRBJ2-1; clone_size: NA; v_call: TRBV6-4; d_call: NA
cdr3_aa: CASSYSNVDQPQHF; cdr3_nt: TGTGCCAGCAGTTACAGTAATGTTGATCAGCCCCAGCATTTT; j_call: TRBJ1-5; clone_size: few; v_call: TRBV6-5; d_call: NA
cdr3_aa: CASSKVGARGGTEAFF; cdr3_nt: TGTGCCAGCAGCAAAGTTGGGGCCAGGGGGGGCACTGAAGCTTTCTTT; j_call: TRBJ1-1; clone_size: NA; v_call: TRBV21-1; d_call: NA
cdr3_aa: CASSPSPTTTPSTDTQYF; cdr3_nt: TGTGCCAGCAGCCCCTCGCCCACGACTACCCCTAGCACAGATACGCAGTATTTT; j_call: TRBJ2-3; clone_size: NA; v_call: TRBV9; d_call: NA
cdr3_aa: CASSSQGNQPQHF; cdr3_nt: TGTGCCAGCAGTTCACAGGGGAATCAGCCCCAGCATTTT; j_call: TRBJ1-5; clone_size: NA; v_call: TRBV6-5; d_call: TRBD1
cdr3_aa: CASSVLSKTSSDTQYF; cdr3_nt: TGTGCCAGCAGCGTACTGTCGAAGACTAGTTCGGATACGCAGTATTTT; j_call: TRBJ2-3; clone_size: NA; v_call: TRBV9; d_call: NA
cdr3_aa: CASRPVMGQAGTEAFF; cdr3_nt: TGTGCCAGCAGGCCAGTTATGGGACAGGCAGGCACTGAAGCTTTCTTT; j_call: TRBJ1-1; clone_size: NA; v_call: TRBV11-2; d_call: TRBD1
cdr3_aa: CASSLGDRRHNEQFF; cdr3_nt: TGCGCCAGCAGCCTGGGGGACAGGCGGCACAATGAGCAGTTCTTC; j_call: TRBJ2-1; clone_size: NA; v_call: TRBV5-1; d_call: TRBD1
cdr3_aa: CASSHRGLGQPQHF; cdr3_nt: TGTGCCAGCAGTCACAGGGGGCTCGGTCAGCCCCAGCATTTT; j_call: TRBJ1-5; clone_size: NA; v_call: TRBV6-4; d_call: TRBD1
cdr3_aa: CASSSIGGGYTEAFF; cdr3_nt: TGTGCCAGCAGCTCCATTGGGGGAGGCTACACTGAAGCTTTCTTT; j_call: TRBJ1-1; clone_size: NA; v_call: TRBV7-9; d_call: NA
cdr3_aa: CASSEALGGQGGYTF; cdr3_nt: TGTGCCAGCAGTGAAGCGCTTGGAGGGCAGGGTGGCTACACCTTC; j_call: TRBJ1-2; clone_size: few; v_call: TRBV6-1; d_call: NA
cdr3_aa: CASSEALGTEQPQHF; cdr3_nt: TGTGCCAGCAGTGAAGCGCTAGGGACCGAGCAGCCCCAGCATTTT; j_call: TRBJ1-5; clone_size: NA; v_call: TRBV2; d_call: NA
cdr3_aa: CASSGTKRGEQFF; cdr3_nt: TGTGCCAGCAGTGGGACTAAACGGGGCGAGCAGTTCTTC; j_call: TRBJ2-1; clone_size: NA; v_call: TRBV6-5; d_call: TRBD2